This is a list of T cell receptor beta chains from one sample in a study of cytomegalovirus exposure and HLA in healthy donors. Repertoires were generated with immunoSEQ multiplex PCR, while TCRdb's copy carries only in-frame clones and drops some. The listing contains about 96,000 clones. The sequenced material came from PBMCs. The receptor source for this set is a woman in her twenties or thirties in good health and CMV-seronegative. The conserved cysteine and the conserved F or W are not part of the CDR3 here. D genes are given only for firm matches.

j_call v_call d_call cdr3_length cdr3_aa
TRBJ2-3 TRBV5-1 TRBD1 13 ASSLDGTDTDTQY
TRBJ1-3 TRBV6-1 TRBD1 12 ASRTGDSGNTIY
TRBJ2-2 TRBV7-2 TRBD2 14 ASSSGLARGAGELF
TRBJ2-5 TRBV10-3 TRBD2 15 AISETGKASGGETQY
TRBJ1-5 TRBV2 - 13 ASSAGMNSNQPQH
TRBJ1-5 TRBV21-1 - 14 ASSKEGEGSNQPQH
TRBJ1-2 TRBV4-1 TRBD1 13 ASSHPGQGNYGYT
TRBJ1-1 TRBV19 TRBD1 12 ASSDRGLNTEAF
TRBJ2-2 TRBV7-8 TRBD1 11 AGRQGNTGELF
TRBJ1-2 TRBV15 - 13 ATSRDVGGDYGYT
TRBJ2-3 TRBV7-3 - 12 ASSDWGGTDTQY
TRBJ2-5 TRBV7-9 TRBD1 12 ASSITGAGETQY
TRBJ1-2 TRBV7-9 TRBD1 14 ASTRTGTGGAKGYT
TRBJ1-1 TRBV6-6 TRBD1 12 ASRGQGAGTEAF
TRBJ2-7 TRBV18 - 11 ASSRRETVEQY
TRBJ1-1 TRBV7-9 TRBD1 12 ASSLITGVGEAF
TRBJ1-2 TRBV6-5 TRBD1 13 ASSYLGGQAGGYT
TRBJ2-7 TRBV6-1 TRBD2 16 ASSEFILAGGHLDEQY
TRBJ1-1 TRBV27 TRBD1 14 ASSLLAGGLNTEAF
TRBJ2-1 TRBV29-1 TRBD2 13 SLEGTSGIYNEQF
- TRBV7-6 TRBD2 13 ASSLGLAGVGEQY
TRBJ1-5 TRBV6-1 TRBD1 16 ASSAQQGELYSNQPQH
TRBJ1-1 TRBV30 - 11 AWNPGINTEAF